The clone carrying this TCR beta chain was counted many times. Its antigen is unidentified. RNA transcripts provided the source from which TCR beta CDR3 regions were amplified. A set of HTBI primers served as the primers for a first-round RT-PCR of the TCR CDR3. TCRdb reprocessed the multiplex PCR reads via MiXCR and lists one record per CDR3 protein. The data show about 770,000 distinct CDR3 sequences, 18% seen once. Drawn at first hyperthyroidism diagnosis, the blood sample preceded any ophthalmopathy symptoms. PBMCs were sourced from less than 13 ml fresh peripheral blood. CDR1 and CDR2 (germline): SGHRS, YFSETQ. The CDR3 has 14 amino acids. V gave up 4 bases and J gave up 2 bases, with 12 bases separating them. The data belong to a study of T cells in Graves' hyperthyroidism and ophthalmopathy. Points from the study as a whole: In blood, most of the thyroid clonotypes expanded above 0.001 were also present.

The sequencing sample was made of blood. The V and J genes are TRBV5-1 and TRBJ2-5; D is ambiguous. The sequence derives from a woman aged 50 to 65 with Graves' hyperthyroidism that later progressed to Graves' ophthalmopathy. The CDR3 bases are TGCGCCAGCAGCCCAAGGCGAATACAAGAGACCCAGTACTTC. It yields the protein CASSPRRIQETQYF.